Shown below are 7 T cell receptor beta chains from a single sample sequenced in a study of cytomegalovirus exposure and HLA in healthy donors. The PCR ran on 60 Vbeta and 13 Jbeta primers. Generated by immunoSEQ multiplex PCR, the TCRdb table keeps only in-frame clones and is missing some. This sample's table has under 200,000 clones. The sequencing sample was made of PBMCs. Every receptor here comes from a man younger than 40 in good health and CMV-seronegative.

The chain uses TRBV11-2 and TRBJ1-1, with 8 bases fitting TRBD1. The CDR3 runs to 13 residues. V gave up 7 bases and J gave up 4 bases; unmatched junction bases: 5. Germline CDR1 is SGHAT and CDR2 is FQNNGV. CDR3 DNA: TGTGCCAGCAAGACAGGGGATGGCACTGAAGCTTTCTTT. This codes for CASKTGDGTEAFF. The entire variable domain, with the rest obtained from reference TRBV11-2 and TRBJ1-1, is as follows: EAGVAQSPRYKIIEKRQSVAFWCNPISGHATLYWYQQILGQGPKLLIQFQNNGVVDDSQLPKDRFSAERLKGVDSTLKIQPAKLEDSAVYLCASKTGDGTEAFFGQGTRLTVV.

The genes are TRBV11-2 and TRBJ2-7; possibly TRBD1 for D (5 bases). V was pared by 1 base and J by 3 bases, with 16 bases between. There are 16 residues in the CDR3. Germline assignment: CDR1 SGHAT and CDR2 FQNNGV. As DNA, the CDR3 is TGTGCCAGCAGCTTAGTATCGGGTCAGGGTGGCTACGAGCAGTACTTC. Encoded protein: CASSLVSGQGGYEQYF.

The chain has TRBV5-1 and TRBJ1-2, with D tentatively TRBD1 (6 bases). In germline, CDR1 is SGHRS, CDR2 YFSETQ. The V and J ends lost 3 bases and 2 bases respectively, with 14 bases between them. CDR3 length: 15 residues. The DNA for the CDR3 is TGCGCCAGCAGCTCGACAGGCAACCTAAACTATGGCTACACCTTC. This codes for CASSSTGNLNYGYTF.

The CDR3 DNA reads TGTGCCAGCAGCTTAGGAGTAGGTGGCAGGGCCGACAATGAGCAGTTCTTC. Protein sequence: CASSLGVGGRADNEQFF. The rearrangement links TRBV11-2 to TRBJ2-1, with D possibly TRBD1 on 5 matching bases. Germline V gives CDR1 SGHAT, CDR2 FQNNGV. Trimming cost V 1 base and J 5 bases, with 18 bases left between them. The CDR3 is made up of 17 amino acids.

J is TRBJ2-1 and V is TRBV19, with no clear D. The CDR3 is 14 residues long. V lost 3 bases and J lost 9, with 15 bases in between. Germline V gene lookup returns CDR1 LNHDA and CDR2 SQIVND (reference sequence). CDR3 bases: TGTGCCAGTAGTATTGCGGCTGCCCACCTTGAGCAGTTCTTC. Residues: CASSIAAAHLEQFF.

This chain connects TRBV5-1 to TRBJ2-7, with TRBD1 identical over 7 bases. This CDR3 contains 14 residues. With 4 bases clipped from V and 3 bases from J, the junction kept 7 bases outside the gene matches. Germline-derived CDR1 and CDR2 are SGHRS and YFSETQ. CDR3 nucleotides: TGCGCCAGCAGCCTAACCCCAGGGGGCTACGAGCAGTACTTC. Its translation is CASSLTPGGYEQYF.

The chain has TRBV10-3 and TRBJ1-2, with 7 bases lining up with TRBD1. Germline CDR1 ENHRY, CDR2 SYGVKD. The length of the CDR3 is 13 residues. V trimming: 7 bases; J trimming: 2 bases; junction bases outside the gene matches: 4. CDR3 sequence: CAITQDRNYGYTF. In DNA form, the CDR3 reads TGTGCCATCACCCAGGACAGGAACTATGGCTACACCTTC.